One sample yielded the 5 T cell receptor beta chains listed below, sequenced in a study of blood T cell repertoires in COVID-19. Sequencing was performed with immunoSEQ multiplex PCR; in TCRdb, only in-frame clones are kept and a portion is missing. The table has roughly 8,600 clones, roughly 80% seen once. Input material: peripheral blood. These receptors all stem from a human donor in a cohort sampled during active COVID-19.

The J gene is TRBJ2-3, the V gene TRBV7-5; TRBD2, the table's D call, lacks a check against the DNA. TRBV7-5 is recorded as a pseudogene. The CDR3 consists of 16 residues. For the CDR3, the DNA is TGTGTCAGAAGCACACAACCGGGGGGGGGCGCGGATACGCAGTATTTT. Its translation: CVRSTQPGGGADTQYF.

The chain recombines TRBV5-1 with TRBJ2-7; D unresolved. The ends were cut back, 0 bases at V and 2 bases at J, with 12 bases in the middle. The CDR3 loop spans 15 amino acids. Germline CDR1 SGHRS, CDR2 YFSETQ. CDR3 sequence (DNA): TGCGCCAGCAGCTTGGGGGTCGCGGTAACCTACGAGCAGTACTTC. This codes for CASSLGVAVTYEQYF.

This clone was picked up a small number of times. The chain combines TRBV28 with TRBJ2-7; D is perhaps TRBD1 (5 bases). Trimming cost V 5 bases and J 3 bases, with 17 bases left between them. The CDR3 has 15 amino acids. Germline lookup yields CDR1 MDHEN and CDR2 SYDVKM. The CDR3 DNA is TGTGCCAGCAGTAGAAACCAGGGTGGGTTCTACGAGCAGTACTTC. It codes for CASSRNQGGFYEQYF.

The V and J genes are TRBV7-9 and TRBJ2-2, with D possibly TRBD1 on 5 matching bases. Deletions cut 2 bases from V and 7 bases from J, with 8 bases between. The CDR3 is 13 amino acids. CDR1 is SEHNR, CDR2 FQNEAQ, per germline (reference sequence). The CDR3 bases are TGTGCCAGCAGCTTACGACAGCACGGGGAGCTGTTTTTT. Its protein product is CASSLRQHGELFF.

The CDR3 coding sequence is TGCGCCAGCAGCCCAGGGGAGATTATAGGAAACACCATATATTTT. It yields the protein CASSPGEIIGNTIYF. The V call is TRBV5-1, the J call TRBJ1-3, with a tentative D call TRBD1 (6 bases). The germline V and J ends were trimmed by 4 bases and 4 bases, with 15 bases remaining between them. The CDR3 runs 15 residues. Germline assignment: CDR1 SGHRS and CDR2 YFSETQ.